This T cell receptor beta chain comes out of a study of regulatory dendritic cells for organ transplantation. CFSE-labeled sorted T cells met regulatory or mature dendritic cells for over 4 days. V lost 7 bases, J lost 7 bases, and 3 bases stayed unmatched. The CDR3 is 12 residues long. Germline V gene lookup returns CDR1 MNHEY and CDR2 SVGAGI. Method: immunoSEQ multiplex PCR; TCRdb's copy keeps in-frame clones and lacks some. This sample yields around 7,400 clones, of which over 60% are seen a single time; roughly 4% belongs to the top ten. This clone was counted a few times. Its antigen remains unknown.

The sequencing sample was made of memory CD4+ T cells from blood cultured with dendritic cells. As to subset: CD45RO+ memory T cells. The chain carries TRBV6-5 and TRBJ1-2; 10 bases map to TRBD1. This clonotype was sampled from a human donor in good health. CDR3 sequence: CASTTGGLGYTF. The CDR3 DNA is TGTGCCAGCACGACAGGGGGCCTTGGCTACACCTTC.